This is a list of T cell receptor beta chains from one sample in a study of CD8 T cells in ankylosing spondylitis. In TCRdb, the 5' RACE reads were re-called with MiXCR into one record per CDR3 protein. The sample carries tens of thousands of distinct CDR3 sequences, 6% recorded once. The specimen sequenced was blood, either unsorted or a sorted T cell fraction (not recorded which). These receptors were taken from a male donor with ankylosing spondylitis or in good health (not recorded which). Each CDR3 is given with its conserved first and last residue. The D gene is left open where the match is weak. Not every row has a clone size; where given, it reads once, few, many or a size class.

abundance | j_gene | d_gene | v_gene | CDR3nt | CDR3aa
many | TRBJ2-7 | TRBD2 | TRBV20-1 | TGCAGTGCTAGACGAGGAGCGGGAGGGCTCTACGAGCAGTACTTC | CSARRGAGGLYEQYF
many | TRBJ2-1 | TRBD1 | TRBV30 | TGTGCCTGGACCACCCGGGACAGCTCCTACAATGAGCAGTTCTTC | CAWTTRDSSYNEQFF
many | TRBJ2-2 | NA | TRBV20-1 | TGCAGTGCTAGTGTGGCTAGCGAACCGAACACCGGGGAGCTGTTTTTT | CSASVASEPNTGELFF
many | TRBJ2-7 | TRBD2 | TRBV7-8 | TGTGCCAGCAACCAATTTCGGGGGGGATTAAACGAGCAGTACTTC | CASNQFRGGLNEQYF
many | TRBJ1-2 | NA | TRBV20-1 | TGCAGTGCACAATCGGCTTGGGGCTACACCTTC | CSAQSAWGYTF
NA | TRBJ2-4 | NA | TRBV5-1 | TGCGCCAGCAGCTTGTCAACAGGGGCCAAAAACATTCAGTACTTC | CASSLSTGAKNIQYF
many | TRBJ2-7 | TRBD2 | TRBV7-2 | TGTGCCAGCGGCGGCGGGACTAGTATCTACGAGCAGTACTTC | CASGGGTSIYEQYF
many | TRBJ2-2 | NA | TRBV29-1 | TGCAGCGTTGGCGCTGGAGCGAACACCGGGGAGCTGTTTTTT | CSVGAGANTGELFF
many | TRBJ2-7 | TRBD2 | TRBV5-5 | TGTGCCAGCAGCTGGCTACCGGGACTAGCGGGAGGAATGGGCGAGCAGTACTTC | CASSWLPGLAGGMGEQYF
many | TRBJ2-7 | TRBD2 | TRBV6-5 | TGTGCCAGCAGTTACCTGAGCGCTAGCGGCTACGAGCAGTACTTC | CASSYLSASGYEQYF
many | TRBJ2-1 | TRBD1 | TRBV5-1 | TGCGCCAGCAGCAGCCGACAGGGGGTCGACAATGAGCAGTTCTTC | CASSSRQGVDNEQFF
many | TRBJ2-1 | TRBD2 | TRBV6-5 | TGTGCCAGCAGTTACGGGACTAGCGGGTTCAATGAGCAGTTCTTC | CASSYGTSGFNEQFF
many | TRBJ2-1 | NA | TRBV12-3/TRBV12-4 | TGTGCCAGCAGTTCCCCCGTTGAGCAGTTCTTC | CASSSPVEQFF
many | TRBJ2-7 | NA | TRBV19 | TGTGCCACGGAATTGACAGGCTACAGTGCGGGCGACGAGCAGTACTTC | CATELTGYSAGDEQYF
many | TRBJ2-5 | TRBD1 | TRBV3-1 | TGTGCCAGCAGCCAACGGACAGGGGGAAAAGAGACCCAGTACTTC | CASSQRTGGKETQYF
many | TRBJ2-5 | NA | TRBV18 | TGTGCCAGCTCACCGGGGGCGCGCACCCAAGAGACCCAGTACTTC | CASSPGARTQETQYF
few | TRBJ2-1 | TRBD2 | TRBV5-4 | TGTGCCAGCAGCTTCACTAGCGGGAGACCCAATGAGCAGTTCTTC | CASSFTSGRPNEQFF
many | TRBJ1-2 | TRBD1 | TRBV27 | TGTGCCAGCAGGCCTACAGGGGCCCATGGCTACACCTTC | CASRPTGAHGYTF
many | TRBJ1-1 | TRBD1 | TRBV7-2 | TGTGCCAGCAGCCCAAGGACAGGGGGAAAGACTGAAGCTTTCTTT | CASSPRTGGKTEAFF
medium-sized | TRBJ2-1 | TRBD1 | TRBV4-3 | TGCGCCAGCAGCCAAGCGGACAGGAGAGTCCATGAGCAGTTCTTC | CASSQADRRVHEQFF
many | TRBJ1-1 | NA | TRBV20-1 | TGCAGTGCTAGAGAGGATCGATACACTGAAGCTTTCTTT | CSAREDRYTEAFF
NA | TRBJ2-3 | NA | TRBV10-3 | TGTGCCATCAGCCAAGGGCTGCCCTCCTGGTCTAAACCTAGCACAGATACGCAGTATTTT | CAISQGLPSWSKPSTDTQYF
NA | TRBJ1-5 | TRBD1 | TRBV4-1 | TGCGCCAGCAGCCAAGAGGGCGGGAGACAGGGGATTCTACCCCAGCATTTT | CASSQEGGRQGILPQHF
many | TRBJ1-1 | NA | TRBV15 | TGTGCCACCAGCGGCAGGGTAGATGACACTGAAGCTTTCTTT | CATSGRVDDTEAFF
many | TRBJ1-6 | NA | TRBV6-1 | TGTGCCAGCACCCGGGCCAAGGGAGGGAGCTCCTATAATTCACCCCTCCACTTT | CASTRAKGGSSYNSPLHF
many | TRBJ2-2 | TRBD2 | TRBV11-1 | TGTGCCAGCAGCTTAGGATTCGTGCGGGGGTCCTCTACCGGGGAGCTGTTTTTT | CASSLGFVRGSSTGELFF
many | TRBJ2-1 | TRBD2 | TRBV5-1 | TGCGCCAGCAGCTTGGAAGCCGGGACTAGCCTCAATGAGCAGTTCTTC | CASSLEAGTSLNEQFF
many | TRBJ2-1 | TRBD2 | TRBV20-1 | TGCAGTGCTAGTAATCGGGGGGGCCCCCACAATGAGCAGTTCTTC | CSASNRGGPHNEQFF
few | TRBJ2-2 | TRBD2 | TRBV6-1 | TGTGCCAGCATGACTAGCGGGGGGAAGGTCACCGGGGAGCTGTTTTTT | CASMTSGGKVTGELFF
many | TRBJ1-1 | NA | TRBV30 | TGTGCCGGGGTCCGAGTCGGGAATAGGTTCACTGAAGCTTTCTTT | CAGVRVGNRFTEAFF
many | TRBJ1-1 | NA | TRBV20-1 | TGCAGTGCCCCCGGACGGAAGAACACTGAAGCTTTCTTT | CSAPGRKNTEAFF